The 27 T cell receptor beta chains below all came from one sample that was sequenced in a study of cytomegalovirus exposure and HLA in healthy donors. Primers for the PCR totalled 60 Vbeta and 13 Jbeta. Clones were read by immunoSEQ multiplex PCR, and TCRdb kept only the in-frame ones, dropping some. The sample yields around 94,000 clones, around four fifths seen once. Material for sequencing was PBMCs. These TCRs come from a man in his forties in good health and CMV-seronegative.

The chain links TRBV4-1 to TRBJ1-1, with 8 nucleotides matching TRBD1. The CDR3 length is 14 residues. The germline gives CDR1 MGHRA, CDR2 YSYEKL. J was trimmed by 11 bases and V by 0 bases; bases with no gene match: 8. In DNA, the CDR3 is TGCGCCAGCAGCCAAGAAGAACAGGGGGGTTATGCTTTCTTT. It encodes CASSQEEQGGYAFF.

This chain joins TRBV7-9 and TRBJ2-7; 10 bases are shared with TRBD2. J gave up 4 bases and V 5 bases, and 8 bases lay outside the gene matches. Germline V gene sequence: CDR1 SEHNR, CDR2 FQNEAQ (reference sequence). The CDR3 sequence is 15 residues long. The CDR3 sequence: CASSPLAGASYEQYF. The CDR3 nucleotides are TGTGCCAGCAGCCCGCTAGCGGGGGCATCTTACGAGCAGTACTTC. Full variable domain (missing parts from reference TRBV7-9 and TRBJ2-7): DTGVSQNPRHKITKRGQNVTFRCDPISEHNRLYWYRQTLGQGPEFLTYFQNEAQLEKSRLLSDRFSAERPKGSFSTLEIQRTEQGDSAMYLCASSPLAGASYEQYFGPGTRLTVT.

This clone was observed a handful of times. CDR3 loop: CASSLQGLPNYGYTF. The CDR3 DNA sequence: TGTGCCAGCAGTTTACAGGGGTTACCAAACTATGGCTACACCTTC. The genes are TRBV2 and TRBJ1-2; 7 bases match TRBD1. The CDR3 spans 15 residues. The V segment lost 5 bases and the J segment 2 bases; nucleotides outside the gene matches: 8. Germline CDR1 reads SNHLY; CDR2 reads FYNNEI.

In its sample, this clone was seen a few times. The chain recombines TRBV7-6 with TRBJ2-5; 7 bases agree with TRBD2. Trimming took 3 bases from V and 0 from J; bases not matched to a gene: 4. Germline V gives CDR1 SGHVS, CDR2 FNYEAQ. The CDR3 runs 15 residues. CDR3: CASSFGGGYQETQYF. As DNA, the CDR3 is TGTGCCAGCAGCTTTGGGGGGGGGTACCAAGAGACCCAGTACTTC. Full variable domain (rest looked up from reference TRBV7-6 and TRBJ2-5): GAGVSQSPRYKVTKRGQDVALRCDPISGHVSLYWYRQALGQGPEFLTYFNYEAQQDKSGLPNDRFSAERPEGSISTLTIQRTEQRDSAMYRCASSFGGGYQETQYFGPGTRLLVL.

V and J are TRBV7-6 and TRBJ2-3, with D tentatively TRBD1 (6 bases). The V end was cut by 5 bases, the J end by 1 base, with 10 bases between. Germline values: CDR1 SGHVS, CDR2 FNYEAQ. The CDR3 runs 14 residues. The CDR3 spells CASSPRQGTDTQYF. In DNA form, the CDR3 reads TGTGCCAGCAGCCCCCGACAGGGCACAGATACGCAGTATTTT.

The V gene is TRBV19, the J gene TRBJ1-5; D is possibly TRBD1 (6 bases). CDR1 and CDR2 (germline): LNHDA, SQIVND (reference sequence). The germline V and J ends were trimmed by 5 bases and 1 base, with 9 bases remaining between them. The CDR3 spans 14 residues. The CDR3 region has the DNA TGTGCCAGTAGTGTCCAGGGGAGCAATCAGCCCCAGCATTTT. Translation: CASSVQGSNQPQHF.

This clone was detected only a few times. This CDR3 is also generated by other DNA sequences in the sample. The chain combines TRBV27 with TRBJ2-7, with 8 nucleotides matching TRBD1. After removal of 5 bases from V and 3 bases from J, the junction contained 3 bases not matched to a gene. There are 13 residues in the CDR3. Germline assignment: CDR1 MNHEY and CDR2 SMNVEV (reference sequence). Here the CDR3 DNA reads TGTGCCAGCAGTCGAGGACAGGGCTACGAGCAGTACTTC. Translating gives CASSRGQGYEQYF.

The chain links TRBV2 to TRBJ2-2; 8 bases are a match to TRBD1. Germline-derived CDR1 and CDR2 are SNHLY and FYNNEI. This CDR3 has 14 amino acids. Trimming cost V 6 bases and J 9 bases; bases outside gene matches: 9. CDR3 nucleotide sequence: TGTGCCAGCAGGACAGGGGTCCACATATGGGAGCTGTTTTTT. This encodes CASRTGVHIWELFF.

V is TRBV5-1 and J is TRBJ2-6, with 9 bases identical to TRBD1. The length of the CDR3 is 16 residues. Germline V gives CDR1 SGHRS, CDR2 YFSETQ. V shed 4 bases and J 4 bases; nucleotides not matched to a gene: 6. The CDR3 loop reads CASSRGTGRGANVLTF. The CDR3 DNA reads TGCGCCAGCAGCCGAGGGACAGGGAGAGGGGCCAACGTCCTGACTTTC.

The chain carries TRBV7-9 and TRBJ2-6; D may be TRBD1 (8 bases). From germline, CDR1 is SEHNR and CDR2 FQNEAQ (reference sequence). V dropped 0 bases and J dropped 1 base, with 16 bases sitting between them. The CDR3 runs to 19 residues. The CDR3 loop reads CASSLAGRDRKSGANVLTF. The CDR3 nucleotides are TGTGCCAGCAGCTTAGCGGGGAGGGACAGGAAATCTGGGGCCAACGTCCTGACTTTC.

The chain has TRBV2 and TRBJ1-1; D is unresolved. Per the germline V gene, CDR1 is SNHLY and CDR2 is FYNNEI. V was trimmed by 3 bases and J by 4 bases, leaving 9 bases between them. The CDR3 is 13 residues long. Here the CDR3 reads CASSDPVSTEAFF. The CDR3 DNA is TGTGCCAGCAGTGACCCTGTGAGCACTGAAGCTTTCTTT.

The chain joins TRBV9 to TRBJ2-3, with a weak D call TRBD2 (5 bases). V was cut by 3 bases and J by 5 bases, with 16 bases left in between. The CDR3 has 15 amino acids. From germline, CDR1 is SGDLS and CDR2 YYNGEE. The CDR3 protein is CASSGGNPQEDTQYF. CDR3 nucleotides: TGTGCCAGCAGCGGAGGGAACCCTCAGGAAGATACGCAGTATTTT.

The chain combines TRBV18 with TRBJ2-7, with a tentative D call TRBD2 (6 bases). There are 14 residues in the CDR3. Germline V gene lookup returns CDR1 KGHSH and CDR2 LQKENI. V lost 3 bases, J lost 1 base, and 10 bases lay in between. The CDR3 loop is CASSPRDGSYEQYF. The DNA of the CDR3 is TGTGCCAGCTCACCGCGGGACGGGTCCTACGAGCAGTACTTC.

The sample holds one count of this clone. The rearrangement joins TRBV2 to TRBJ1-2; no clear D. The germline V gene has CDR1 SNHLY and CDR2 FYNNEI. The V end was cut by 4 bases, the J end by 2 bases, with 17 bases between. This CDR3 spans 16 amino acids. As DNA, the CDR3 is TGTGCCAGCAGTGTAGGGTCTTGGGAGCTCAACTATGGCTACACCTTC. Amino acid sequence: CASSVGSWELNYGYTF.

This clone was detected once. The rearrangement links TRBV19 to TRBJ1-6; tentative D call: TRBD1 (6 bases). V was pared by 5 bases and J by 10 bases, with 21 bases between. The CDR3 has 16 amino acids. CDR1 and CDR2 (germline): LNHDA, SQIVND (reference sequence). The DNA for the CDR3 is TGTGCCAGTAGTGAGGGGGGGTATATTCTCAAATCACCCCTCCACTTT. It translates to CASSEGGYILKSPLHF.

V usage is TRBV2 and J usage is TRBJ1-2; TRBD1 aligns across 8 bases. J gave up 7 bases and V 6 bases, and 7 bases lay outside the gene matches. CDR3 length: 13 amino acids. CDR1 is SNHLY and CDR2 is FYNNEI in the germline V gene. The CDR3 spells CASSPGGLGGYTF. The DNA for the CDR3 is TGTGCCAGCAGCCCAGGGGGCTTGGGTGGCTACACCTTC. The complete variable domain, with remaining parts taken from reference TRBV2 and TRBJ1-2, reads EPEVTQTPSHQVTQMGQEVILRCVPISNHLYFYWYRQILGQKVEFLVSFYNNEISEKSEIFDDQFSVERPDGSNFTLKIRSTKLEDSAMYFCASSPGGLGGYTFGSGTRLTVV.

The rearrangement uses TRBV9 and TRBJ1-1; the D is unclear. V was cut by 0 bases and J by 1 base, with 4 bases left in between. This CDR3 comprises 13 residues. In germline, CDR1 is SGDLS, CDR2 YYNGEE. As DNA, the CDR3 is TGTGCCAGCAGCGTAGCTAGGAACACTGAAGCTTTCTTT. This codes for CASSVARNTEAFF.

This clone was seen once. The gene calls are TRBV2 and TRBJ1-2; D is undetermined. Trimming cost V 7 bases and J 4 bases, with 10 bases left between them. Germline V gene lookup returns CDR1 SNHLY and CDR2 FYNNEI. This CDR3 region has 12 residues. CDR3 amino acids: CASIERGYGYTF. The CDR3 DNA sequence: TGTGCCAGCATCGAGCGGGGCTATGGCTACACCTTC.

The chain recombines TRBV10-3 with TRBJ2-3; 7 positions agree with TRBD2. V lost 6 bases to trimming and J lost 5 bases; unmatched junction nucleotides: 14. Germline CDR1 ENHRY, CDR2 SYGVKD. CDR3 length: 16 amino acids. CDR3 in amino acids: CAIRRGGAMEIDTQYF. As DNA, the CDR3 is TGTGCCATCAGGCGGGGAGGGGCCATGGAGATAGATACGCAGTATTTT.

The CDR3 DNA follows: TGTGCCAGCAGCTCTCTCTACGAGCAGTACTTC. Translating gives CASSSLYEQYF. The chain couples TRBV2 to TRBJ2-7; D remains unclear. The V and J ends lost 6 bases and 3 bases respectively, with 6 bases between them. Germline V gene data show CDR1 as SNHLY and CDR2 as FYNNEI. The CDR3 contains 11 residues.

The rearrangement uses TRBV7-9 and TRBJ2-7; no clear D gene. This CDR3 has 12 amino acids. Germline V gives CDR1 SEHNR, CDR2 FQNEAQ (reference sequence). Trimming took 2 bases from V and 6 from J, leaving 8 bases between them. CDR3 coding DNA: TGTGCCAGCAGCTTAAGTAACGGCGAGCAGTACTTC. It specifies CASSLSNGEQYF.

V usage is TRBV9 and J usage is TRBJ1-4; unclear D gene. From germline, CDR1 is SGDLS and CDR2 YYNGEE. The CDR3 spans 15 residues. V lost 0 bases, J lost 7 bases, and 13 bases lay in between. The CDR3 loop reads CASSVVGGGREKLFF. DNA of the CDR3: TGTGCCAGCAGCGTAGTCGGCGGAGGGCGTGAAAAACTGTTTTTT.

The rearrangement uses TRBV19 and TRBJ1-2; D unresolved. The V and J ends lost 4 bases and 1 base respectively, with 10 bases between them. Germline-derived CDR1 and CDR2 are LNHDA and SQIVND (reference sequence). The CDR3 is 14 amino acids. CDR3 region: CASSSGSLNYGYTF. The CDR3 region has the DNA TGTGCCAGTAGTAGCGGCAGTCTTAACTATGGCTACACCTTC.

The rearrangement uses TRBV5-4 and TRBJ1-2; tentatively, D is TRBD1 (6 bases). Per the germline V gene, CDR1 is SGHNT and CDR2 is YYREEE (reference sequence). This CDR3 is 12 amino acids long. V lost 2 bases to trimming and J lost 8 bases, with 10 bases between them. The CDR3 here is CASSLYREGYTF. DNA for the CDR3: TGTGCCAGCAGCTTATACAGGGAGGGCTACACCTTC.

This clone showed up just a few times. The V gene is TRBV4-3, the J gene TRBJ2-7; 7 bases match TRBD1. Trimming at V came to 4 bases and at J to 2 bases, leaving 2 bases not matched to a gene. Germline V gene data show CDR1 as LGHNA and CDR2 as YSLEER. CDR3 size: 13 residues. In nucleotides, the CDR3 is TGCGCCAGCAGCCGGGACAGTGCCTACGAGCAGTACTTC. It is translated as CASSRDSAYEQYF.

There are a few counts of this clone. This chain connects TRBV7-2 to TRBJ2-1; possibly TRBD1 for D (6 bases). This CDR3 comprises 16 residues. Trimming left V 5 bases short and J 7 bases short, with 21 bases between. Germline CDR1 is SGHTA and CDR2 is FQGNSA. The CDR3 loop is CASSRDISSHWNEQFF. CDR3 coding DNA: TGTGCCAGCAGCCGGGACATCTCAAGCCACTGGAATGAGCAGTTCTTC.

In this sample, this clone turned up a few times. The rearrangement uses TRBV7-8 and TRBJ2-2; the match to TRBD2 covers 9 bases. Germline assignment: CDR1 SGHVS and CDR2 FQNEAQ. V was clipped by 5 bases and J by 4 bases; unmatched bases: 5. CDR3 size: 15 residues. This CDR3 reads CASSTRGGATGELFF. The CDR3 DNA is TGTGCCAGCAGCACGCGGGGGGGAGCCACCGGGGAGCTGTTTTTT.